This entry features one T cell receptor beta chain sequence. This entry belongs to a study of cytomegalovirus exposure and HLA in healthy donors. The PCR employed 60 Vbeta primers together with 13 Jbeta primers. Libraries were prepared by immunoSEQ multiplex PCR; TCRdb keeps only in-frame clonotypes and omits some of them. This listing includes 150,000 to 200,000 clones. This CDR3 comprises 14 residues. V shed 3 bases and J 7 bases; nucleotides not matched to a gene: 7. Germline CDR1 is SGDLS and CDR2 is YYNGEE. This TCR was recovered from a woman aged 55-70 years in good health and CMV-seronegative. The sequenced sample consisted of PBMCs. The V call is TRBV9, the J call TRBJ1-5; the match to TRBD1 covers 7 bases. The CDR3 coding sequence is TGTGCCAGCAGCGCTACAGGGGCTTTACAGCCCCAGCATTTT. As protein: CASSATGALQPQHF.